This is a list of T cell receptor beta chains from one sample in a study of shared clonotypes between healthy human individuals. Repertoires were generated with immunoSEQ multiplex PCR, while TCRdb's copy carries only in-frame clones and drops some. The sample lists approximately 1,500,000 clones; over 95% were seen once. The sequenced sample was naive CD4+ T cells sorted from blood. The origin of the receptors is a young man in good health. Both conserved end residues are trimmed from each CDR3.

j_gene	v_gene	CDR3aa
TRBJ2-1	TRBV9	ASSGNPSGEQF
TRBJ2-7	TRBV5-4	ASSLWDSREY
TRBJ1-2	TRBV10-3	AISAGVGYGYT
TRBJ2-5	TRBV18	ASSRSTGQQETQY
TRBJ2-3	TRBV11-2	ASSGVTDTQY
TRBJ2-3	TRBV10-3	AISESRREGTQY
TRBJ1-1	TRBV10-3	AISEGRSNTEAF
TRBJ2-5	TRBV23-1	ASSQSRGETQY
TRBJ2-3	TRBV4-1	ASSFSMAGGPGDTQY
TRBJ2-3	TRBV7-6	ASSLLAGGLTDTQY
TRBJ1-2	TRBV7-9	ASRYQDSYDGYT
TRBJ1-5	TRBV28	ASRHVDQPQH
TRBJ2-7	TRBV7-6	ASSLDLQTYEQY
TRBJ2-7	TRBV6-4	ASYTTYRDRFREQY
TRBJ2-1	TRBV7-9	ASSLRQGYNEQF
TRBJ2-1	TRBV5-1	ASSLTPGPVHNEQF
TRBJ2-4	TRBV28	ASSLQDDIQY
TRBJ2-7	TRBV11-2	ASSPDYSGHDEQY
TRBJ1-2	TRBV6-1	ASSERGYYGYT
TRBJ2-5	TRBV7-9	ASSPGLAGPETQY
TRBJ2-1	TRBV15	ATSRDRGRNHYNEQF
TRBJ2-1	TRBV5-1	ASSSWGQGEHEQF
TRBJ2-7	TRBV9	ASSVAAVSGHEQY
TRBJ1-2	TRBV6-1	ASSEALKSYGYT
TRBJ1-1	TRBV6-5	ASSLRGRDTEAF
TRBJ2-7	TRBV14	ASSEVQGALIEQY
TRBJ2-7	TRBV9	ASSPGAGGSYEQY
TRBJ1-2	TRBV7-2	ASSLTPGNNYGYT
TRBJ2-1	TRBV5-1	ASSLVGEQF
TRBJ2-7	TRBV5-1	ASSPRPGGAYEQY
TRBJ1-4	TRBV2	ASRTAGLEKLF
TRBJ2-1	TRBV18	ASSPPTSSVYNEQF
TRBJ2-4	TRBV9	ASSVSPRVPKNIQY
TRBJ2-7	TRBV6-1	ASSEGRGSSYEQY
TRBJ2-3	TRBV5-5	ASSLIKSLMDTQY
TRBJ2-7	TRBV14	ASSLPSSYEQY
TRBJ2-1	TRBV7-2	ASSPRSGTSGYNEQF
TRBJ1-4	TRBV6-6	ASSYPGENEKLF
TRBJ1-2	TRBV5-1	ASSPTPHRGQDGYT
TRBJ2-3	TRBV18	ASSPIQGLTDTQY
TRBJ1-1	TRBV10-3	AISESVTTGGNTEAF
TRBJ1-2	TRBV18	ASSPSYRDQGDGYT
TRBJ2-1	TRBV2	ASRDRAYNEQF
TRBJ2-7	TRBV28	ASSQDRGDSYEQY
TRBJ2-5	TRBV2	ASSRGEETQY
TRBJ1-1	TRBV5-1	ASSLVPSNTEAF
TRBJ2-1	TRBV7-9	ASSLIGSGRRLF
TRBJ2-7	TRBV11-2	ASSHPPIEQY
TRBJ2-3	TRBV21-1	ASSKARAGGDFFPYTDTQY